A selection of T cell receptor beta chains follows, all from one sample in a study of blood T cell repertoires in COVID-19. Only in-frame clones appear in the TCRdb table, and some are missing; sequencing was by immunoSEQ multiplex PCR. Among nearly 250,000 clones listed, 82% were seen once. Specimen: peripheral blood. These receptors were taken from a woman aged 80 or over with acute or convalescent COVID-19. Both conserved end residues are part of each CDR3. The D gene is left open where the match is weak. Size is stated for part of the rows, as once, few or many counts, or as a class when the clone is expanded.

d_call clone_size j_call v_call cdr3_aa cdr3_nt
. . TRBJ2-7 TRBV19 CASSIFRDSGEQYF TGTGCCAGTAGTATTTTCCGGGACTCCGGCGAGCAGTACTTC
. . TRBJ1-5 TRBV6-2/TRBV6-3 CASSNGGGHSNQPQHF TGTGCCAGCAGCAACGGGGGGGGACATAGCAATCAGCCCCAGCATTTT
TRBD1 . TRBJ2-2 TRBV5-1 CASSLTGTGVFVSGELFF TGCGCCAGCAGCTTAACCGGGACAGGGGTTTTTGTTTCCGGGGAGCTGTTTTTT
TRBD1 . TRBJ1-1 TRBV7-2 CASSPRQGTNTEAFF TGTGCCAGCAGCCCCCGACAGGGAACGAACACTGAAGCTTTCTTT
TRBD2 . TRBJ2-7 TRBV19 CASQGTGLAGGLYEQYF TGTGCCAGTCAGGGCACCGGACTAGCGGGGGGGCTCTACGAGCAGTACTTC
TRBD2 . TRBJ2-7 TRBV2 CASSQSGLAGGSSYEQYF TGTGCCAGCAGCCAATCGGGACTAGCGGGGGGAAGCTCCTACGAGCAGTACTTC
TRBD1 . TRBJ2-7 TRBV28 CASSSSDRDQNEQYF TGTGCCAGCAGTTCCTCGGACAGGGATCAGAACGAGCAGTACTTC
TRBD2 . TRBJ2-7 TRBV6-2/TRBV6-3 CASSRTRTRRDEQYF TGTGCCAGCAGTCGAACACGGACTAGAAGGGACGAGCAGTACTTC
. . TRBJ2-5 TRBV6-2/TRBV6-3 CASSSGKETQYF TGTGCCAGCAGTTCAGGGAAAGAGACCCAGTACTTC
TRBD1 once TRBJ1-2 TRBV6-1 CASSGRQGASGYTF TGTGCCAGCAGTGGTAGGCAGGGGGCGAGTGGCTACACCTTC
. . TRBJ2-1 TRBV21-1 CASSKGWYQREGIDEQFF TGTGCCAGCAGCAAAGGCTGGTACCAGCGGGAGGGGATCGATGAGCAGTTCTTC
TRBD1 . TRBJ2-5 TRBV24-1 CATSAGTGREETQYF TGTGCCACCAGTGCCGGGACAGGGAGGGAAGAGACCCAGTACTTC
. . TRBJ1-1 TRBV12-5 CASGQGLNTEAFF TGTGCTAGTGGGCAGGGGTTGAACACTGAAGCTTTCTTT
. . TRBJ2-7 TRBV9 CASSVQGSSYEQYF TGTGCCAGCAGCGTACAAGGGAGCTCCTACGAGCAGTACTTC
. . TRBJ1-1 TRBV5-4 CASSYSGGTEAFF TGTGCCAGCAGCTACTCGGGGGGAACTGAAGCTTTCTTT
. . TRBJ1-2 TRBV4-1 CASSKPPGANYGYTF TGCGCCAGCAGCAAACCCCCGGGGGCTAACTATGGCTACACCTTC
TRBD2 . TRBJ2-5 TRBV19 CASSRGGLETQYF TGTGCCAGTAGTCGGGGGGGGCTAGAGACCCAGTACTTC
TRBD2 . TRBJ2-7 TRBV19 CASSWASGTKTYEQYF TGTGCCAGTAGTTGGGCTAGCGGGACGAAGACCTACGAGCAGTACTTC
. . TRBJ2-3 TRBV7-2 CASSPLSDTQYF TGTGCCAGCTCTCCCCTCTCAGATACGCAGTATTTT
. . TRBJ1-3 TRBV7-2 CASSLYRQRGSGNTIYF TGTGCCAGCAGCTTATACCGCCAAAGAGGGAGTGGAAACACCATATATTTT
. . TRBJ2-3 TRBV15 CATSRDVGGTDTQYF TGTGCCACCAGCAGAGATGTTGGGGGGACAGATACGCAGTATTTT
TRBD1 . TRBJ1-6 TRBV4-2 CASTPQGASSPLHF TGTGCCAGCACCCCTCAGGGGGCTAGCTCACCCCTCCACTTT
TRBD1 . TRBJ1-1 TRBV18 CASSPIQGASVNTEAFF TGTGCCAGCTCACCAATACAGGGGGCCTCCGTGAACACTGAAGCTTTCTTT
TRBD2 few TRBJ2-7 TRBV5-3 CARSTSGRSESYEQYF TGTGCCAGATCCACTAGCGGGAGAAGTGAATCCTACGAGCAGTACTTC
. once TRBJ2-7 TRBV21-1 CASSKVGTDSYEQYF TGTGCCAGCAGCAAAGTTGGGACAGACTCCTACGAGCAGTACTTC
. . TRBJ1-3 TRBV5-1 CASSLGPSGNTIYF TGCGCCAGCAGCTTGGGGCCCTCTGGAAACACCATATATTTT
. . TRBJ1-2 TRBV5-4 CASSKDSWSNYGYTF TGTGCCAGCAGCAAGGACAGTTGGAGTAACTATGGCTACACCTTC
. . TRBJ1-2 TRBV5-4 CASSADTTNYGYTF TGTGCCAGCAGCGCGGACACGACTAACTATGGCTACACCTTC
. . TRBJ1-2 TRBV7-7 CASSPRGLFYGYTF TGTGCCAGCAGCCCCCGGGGGTTATTCTATGGCTACACCTTC
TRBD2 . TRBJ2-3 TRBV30 CAWSGASGSTDTQYF TGTGCCTGGAGTGGGGCTAGCGGATCCACAGATACGCAGTATTTT
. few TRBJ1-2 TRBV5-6 CASSTFLRVTF TGTGCCAGCAGCACATTTTTGAGGGTCACCTTC
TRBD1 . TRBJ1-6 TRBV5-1 CASSLLTGGSPLHF TGCGCCAGCAGTCTCTTGACAGGGGGTTCACCCCTCCACTTT
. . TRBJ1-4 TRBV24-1 CATSDAGATNEKLFF TGTGCCACCAGTGATGCGGGTGCAACTAATGAAAAACTGTTTTTT
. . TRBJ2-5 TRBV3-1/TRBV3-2 CASSRGHLVETQYF TGTGCCAGCAGCCGGGGACATCTGGTGGAGACCCAGTACTTC
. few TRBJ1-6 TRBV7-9 CASRGAVANSPLHF TGTGCCAGCCGCGGCGCGGTAGCAAATTCACCCCTCCACTTT
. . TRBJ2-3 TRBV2 CASTASGAPTDTQYF TGTGCCAGCACTGCCAGCGGTGCCCCCACAGATACGCAGTATTTT
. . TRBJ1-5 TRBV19 CASSIIGGVGNQPQHF TGTGCCAGTAGTATAATAGGGGGTGTAGGAAATCAGCCCCAGCATTTT
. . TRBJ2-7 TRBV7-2 CASSFSEPPYEQYF TGTGCCAGCAGCTTTTCAGAACCTCCCTACGAGCAGTACTTC
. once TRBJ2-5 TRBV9 CASSKGLQVQETQYF TGTGCCAGCAGCAAAGGACTACAAGTCCAAGAGACCCAGTACTTC
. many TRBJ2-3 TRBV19 CASSTRAKVRVDTQYF TGTGCCAGTAGTACCCGGGCCAAGGTGAGGGTTGATACGCAGTATTTT
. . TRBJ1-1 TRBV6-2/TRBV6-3 CASSYPIQGGAFF TGTGCCAGCAGTTACCCAATACAGGGTGGAGCTTTCTTT
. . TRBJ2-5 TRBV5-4 CASSLLRGQETQYF TGTGCCAGCAGCTTGCTAAGGGGTCAAGAGACCCAGTACTTC
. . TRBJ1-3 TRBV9 CASSVKNQPGGNTIYF TGTGCCAGCAGCGTCAAAAACCAACCGGGTGGAAACACCATATATTTT
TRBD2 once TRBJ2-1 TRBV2 CATRMGLAVYNEQFF TGTGCCACCAGAATGGGACTAGCGGTGTACAATGAGCAGTTCTTC
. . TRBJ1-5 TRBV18 CASSPPGQAGQPQHF TGTGCCAGCTCACCACCGGGGCAGGCCGGCCAGCCCCAGCATTTT
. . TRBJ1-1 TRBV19 CASFRDTAGEAFF TGTGCCAGCTTCCGGGACACCGCCGGTGAAGCTTTCTTT
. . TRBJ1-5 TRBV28 CASSFGPNQPQHF TGTGCCAGCAGTTTCGGTCCGAATCAGCCCCAGCATTTT
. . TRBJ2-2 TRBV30 CACPPGANTGELFF TGTGCCTGCCCCCCAGGGGCGAACACCGGGGAGCTGTTTTTT
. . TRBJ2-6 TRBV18 CASSPSGANVLTF TGTGCCAGCTCACCGAGTGGGGCCAACGTCCTGACTTTC
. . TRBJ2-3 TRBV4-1 CASSQVLGGRSSGSTDTQYF TGCGCCAGCAGCCAAGTATTAGGCGGGCGGTCCTCTGGGAGCACAGATACGCAGTATTTT
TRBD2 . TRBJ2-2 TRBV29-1 CSGSGGPNTGELFF TGCAGCGGTAGCGGGGGGCCGAACACCGGGGAGCTGTTTTTT
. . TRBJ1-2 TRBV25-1 CASSERQYGYTF TGTGCCAGCAGTGAGAGACAGTATGGCTACACCTTC
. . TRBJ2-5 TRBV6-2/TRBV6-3 CASSWGTPGETQYF TGTGCCAGCAGTTGGGGGACACCGGGGGAGACCCAGTACTTC
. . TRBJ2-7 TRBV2 CASRFSSAAYEQYF TGTGCCAGCAGGTTTTCGTCGGCGGCCTACGAGCAGTACTTC
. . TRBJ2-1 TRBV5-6 CASSLRSSDYNEQFF TGTGCCAGCAGCTTGAGGTCTAGCGACTACAATGAGCAGTTCTTC
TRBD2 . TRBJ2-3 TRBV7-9 CASSPPGLGGAADTQYF TGTGCCAGCAGCCCTCCAGGTCTCGGGGGGGCGGCAGATACGCAGTATTTT